The 14 T cell receptor beta chains below come from one sample, sequenced in a study of regulatory T cells in long-lasting Graves disease. Arm-PCR of CDR3 regions and iRepertoire HTBI primers were used to build TCR beta libraries. TCRdb ran MiXCR on the multiplex PCR reads and lists one entry per CDR3 protein. The table lists roughly 420,000 distinct CDR3 sequences, approximately 15% of them singletons. As to time point: newly diagnosed GD, antithyroid drugs for less than 3 months. Isolated PBMC RNA provided the starting material for the TCR library. These same records also appear under a second study, on T cells in Graves' hyperthyroidism and ophthalmopathy.

Sequencing was performed on peripheral blood mononuclear cells (PBMCs), taken at new diagnosis, from a patient treated with antithyroid drugs. These receptors were obtained from a woman aged 50 to 65 with Graves disease.

This clonotype was observed a handful of times. The rearrangement uses TRBV20-1 and TRBJ1-5; D is uncertain. V lost 1 base, J lost 2 bases, and 12 bases lay in between. Germline loops: CDR1 DFQATT, CDR2 SNEGSKA (reference sequence). This CDR3 is 15 amino acids long. The CDR3 nucleotides read TGCAGTGCTAGAGCTTTACGGGGTCGCAATCAGCCCCAGCATTTT. Protein product: CSARALRGRNQPQHF.

This clonotype was detected many times. The chain recombines TRBV5-1 with TRBJ2-1; the D gene is possibly TRBD2 (6 bases). V was cut by 5 bases and J by 5 bases, with 20 bases left in between. CDR3 size: 16 residues. Germline V lookup: CDR1 SGHRS, CDR2 YFSETQ. The CDR3 loop reads CASSLWWRDLNNEQFF. CDR3 DNA: TGCGCCAGCAGTCTGTGGTGGCGGGACCTTAACAATGAGCAGTTCTTC.

This clonotype was seen a handful of times. J is TRBJ2-7 and V is TRBV13; no definite D call. The CDR3 spans 13 residues. Germline lookup yields CDR1 PRHDT and CDR2 FYEKMQ (reference sequence). V was clipped by 3 bases and J by 7 bases, with 13 bases between them. CDR3 sequence: CASSFDSSLEQYF. Written as DNA, the CDR3 is TGTGCCAGCAGCTTTGACTCATCCCTTGAGCAGTACTTC.

This clonotype was seen ten or more times. DNA of the CDR3: TGTGCCAGCAGCTTGGCTACAGGGGGCTATACTGAAGCTTTCTTT. Its protein is CASSLATGGYTEAFF. The chain uses TRBV5-5 and TRBJ1-1; 9 nucleotides align to TRBD1. The CDR3 is 15 residues long. Germline V gives CDR1 SGHKS, CDR2 YYEKEE (reference sequence). The V segment lost 0 bases and the J segment 5 bases; nucleotides outside the gene matches: 5.

This clonotype was seen many times. The genes are TRBV2 and TRBJ2-3, with a possible D match to TRBD2 (6 bases). V lost 6 bases to trimming and J lost 0 bases, with 13 bases between them. Germline V gives CDR1 SNHLY, CDR2 FYNNEI. There are 15 residues in the CDR3. This CDR3 is CASRGLASSTDTQYF. Written as DNA, the CDR3 is TGTGCCAGCAGGGGGCTAGCGTCAAGCACAGATACGCAGTATTTT.

This clonotype was seen many times. V is TRBV2 and J is TRBJ2-1; either TRBD1 or TRBD2 may fit D (5 bases each). The CDR3 has 13 residues. V was pared by 8 bases and J by 9 bases, with 17 bases between. Germline V gene sequence: CDR1 SNHLY, CDR2 FYNNEI. The CDR3 coding sequence is TGTGCCAGCCTCGCTGAGGGACGGGGTGAGCAGTTCTTC. Its protein product is CASLAEGRGEQFF.

This clonotype was seen a handful of times. This chain links TRBV4-1 with TRBJ2-1, with 9 bases that match TRBD2. CDR1 is MGHRA, CDR2 YSYEKL, per germline. The CDR3 is 16 residues long. The trim removed 2 bases at V and 8 bases at J, leaving 10 bases unmatched. The CDR3 DNA reads as TGCGCCAGCAGCCAACCTAGCGGGAAATCGTTGGATGAGCAGTTCTTC. This gives the protein CASSQPSGKSLDEQFF.

On this clonotype: It may be a read error: a sequence one base away is much more abundant. This CDR3 is missing its conserved last phenylalanine or tryptophan, likely due to a read error. The chain links TRBV7-7 to TRBJ2-2; weak D call: TRBD2 (6 bases). The V gene's germline CDR1 is SSHAT and CDR2 FNYEAQ (reference sequence). The CDR3 runs 15 residues. CDR3 nucleotide sequence: TGTGCTGTCTACCGCGGGGTGAAGGGGACCGGGGAGCTGTTTTGT. Translated: CAVYRGVKGTGELFC.

This clonotype was counted ten times or more. The chain combines TRBV10-3 with TRBJ2-7, with 9 bases that match TRBD1. CDR1 and CDR2 (germline): ENHRY, SYGVKD. Germline trimming cut 6 bases from V and 1 base from J; bases unmatched to any gene: 7. This CDR3 has 15 amino acids. This CDR3 reads CAIRTGTGSSYEQYF. DNA for the CDR3: TGTGCCATCAGGACCGGGACAGGGTCTTCCTACGAGCAGTACTTC.

This clonotype was observed many times. The DNA of the CDR3 is TGCGCCAGCAGCTTGGGAACAGGGCTGGAGACCCAGTACTTC. This sequence encodes CASSLGTGLETQYF. The gene calls are TRBV5-1 and TRBJ2-5; D may be TRBD1 (6 bases). Trimming removed 0 bases at V and 5 bases at J, with 11 bases between. Germline V gives CDR1 SGHRS, CDR2 YFSETQ. The CDR3 length is 14 residues.

This clonotype was detected many times. The V gene is TRBV7-2, the J gene TRBJ1-5, with a possible D match to TRBD1 (5 bases). Between the trimmed V and J ends, which lost 1 base and 1 base, there was a span of 8 bases. Germline CDR1 and CDR2: SGHTA and FQGNSA. This CDR3 region has 15 residues. The CDR3 loop is CASSLDGGSNQPQHF. In DNA form, the CDR3 reads TGTGCCAGCAGCTTAGACGGGGGAAGCAATCAGCCCCAGCATTTT.

This chain links TRBV14 with TRBJ2-7; TRBD1 matches 7 bases. Looked up from germline, CDR1 is SGHDN and CDR2 is FVKESK. J lost 5 bases, V lost 4 bases, and 8 bases had no gene match. This CDR3 has 14 amino acids. The CDR3 loop is CASSPRQGSHEQYF. The DNA of the CDR3 is TGTGCCAGCAGCCCTCGACAGGGTAGCCACGAGCAGTACTTC. Using reference TRBV14 and TRBJ2-7 for the parts outside the CDR3, the full variable domain is EAGVTQFPSHSVIEKGQTVTLRCDPISGHDNLYWYRRVMGKEIKFLLHFVKESKQDESGMPNNRFLAERTGGTYSTLKVQPAELEDSGVYFCASSPRQGSHEQYFGPGTRLTVT.

CDR3 DNA sequence: TGTGCCAGCAGCTTGGACAGAGAGAACACTGAAGCTTTCTTT. This gives the protein CASSLDRENTEAFF. The chain employs TRBV7-2 and TRBJ1-1, with TRBD1 as a possible D gene (6 bases). CDR1 and CDR2 from the germline V gene are SGHTA and FQGNSA. This CDR3 contains 14 residues. V gave up 3 bases and J gave up 1 base, with 9 bases separating them.

This clonotype was seen many times. The chain employs TRBV18 and TRBJ2-5, with D uncertain. The V end lost 5 bases, the J end lost 3 bases, and 10 bases lay between the germline ends. The CDR3 spans 13 residues. Germline lookup yields CDR1 KGHSH and CDR2 LQKENI. CDR3 DNA sequence: TGTGCCAGCTCAGATCGGACGGAAGAGACCCAGTACTTC. Residues: CASSDRTEETQYF.